Following are 25 T cell receptor beta chains from one sample sequenced in a study of blood T cell repertoires in COVID-19. Method: immunoSEQ multiplex PCR; TCRdb's copy keeps in-frame clones and lacks some. Seen here are 240,000 or so clones, about three quarters observed once, and the top ten hold about 3.1%. Sequencing used peripheral blood. Source of these receptors: a woman of 80 years or more with acute or convalescent COVID-19.

The gene calls are TRBV6-1 and TRBJ2-7, with a tentative D call TRBD2 (5 bases). The CDR3 loop spans 13 amino acids. The V and J ends lost 6 bases and 3 bases respectively, with 12 bases between them. In germline, CDR1 is MNHNS, CDR2 SASEGT. Written as DNA, the CDR3 is TGTGCCAGCAGCCGTGGACTTAACTACGAGCAGTACTTC. Encoded protein: CASSRGLNYEQYF.

The rearrangement links TRBV11-2 to TRBJ2-1; tentatively, D is TRBD2 (7 bases). V was shortened by 2 bases and J by 4 bases, with 18 bases between the two germline ends. The germline CDR1 and CDR2 sequences are SGHAT and FQNNGV. CDR3 size: 17 residues. For the CDR3, the DNA is TGTGCCAGCAGCTTAAGGGAGGGGGGGACTGCTTACAATGAGCAGTTCTTC. Translating gives CASSLREGGTAYNEQFF.

This chain joins TRBV6-1 and TRBJ2-7; TRBD1 aligns across 7 bases. CDR3 length: 14 residues. The junction had 3 bases not matched to a gene; V was cut back by 2 bases and J by 2 bases. Germline loops: CDR1 MNHNS, CDR2 SASEGT. CDR3 amino acids: CASSERGGTYEQYF. In DNA form, the CDR3 reads TGTGCCAGCAGTGAACGAGGGGGCACCTACGAGCAGTACTTC.

The V call is TRBV29-1, the J call TRBJ1-1; D remains unclear. This CDR3 has 15 amino acids. The germline V gene encodes CDR1 SQVTM and CDR2 ANQGSEA. V lost 1 base to trimming and J lost 3 bases, with 15 bases between them. As DNA, the CDR3 is TGCAGCGTTGAAGTCCCGAGGGTAAAGCACACTGAAGCTTTCTTT. This codes for CSVEVPRVKHTEAFF.

The chain recombines TRBV10-3 with TRBJ1-2, with D tentatively TRBD1 (5 bases). V shed 6 bases and J shed 1 base, with 21 bases lying between them. The CDR3 runs to 17 residues. Germline CDR1 and CDR2: ENHRY and SYGVKD. The CDR3 region has the DNA TGTGCCATCAGGGGGGAAGGGAGGTGGTCTCGTAACTATGGCTACACCTTC. It is translated as CAIRGEGRWSRNYGYTF.

This chain connects TRBV10-3 to TRBJ2-7; D gene ambiguous. The germline V gene encodes CDR1 ENHRY and CDR2 SYGVKD. The CDR3 has 13 residues. V was shortened by 4 bases and J by 0 bases, with 7 bases between the two germline ends. CDR3 protein: CAISARSSYEQYF. CDR3 bases: TGTGCCATCAGTGCAAGGAGCTCCTACGAGCAGTACTTC.

The chain joins TRBV10-3 to TRBJ1-2, with 10 bases fitting TRBD1. CDR1 is ENHRY, CDR2 SYGVKD, per germline. There are 18 residues in the CDR3. The ends lost 3 bases at V and 2 bases at J; junction bases unmatched: 12. The CDR3 DNA reads as TGTGCCATCAGTGAATTGCTAGTGCTGGGACAGGGGAACTATGGCTACACCTTC. Its protein is CAISELLVLGQGNYGYTF.

The genes are TRBV11-1 and TRBJ1-1; D is possibly TRBD1 (6 bases). Germline values: CDR1 SGHAT, CDR2 FQDESV (reference sequence). This CDR3 has 14 residues. Trimming left V 0 bases short and J 9 bases short, with 14 bases between. CDR3 coding DNA: TGTGCCAGCAGCTTAGCCCCGGGACAATCAAAAGCTTTCTTT. Protein sequence: CASSLAPGQSKAFF.

The V gene is TRBV9, the J gene TRBJ2-7; 10 bases map to TRBD2. V lost 3 bases to trimming and J lost 3 bases; unmatched junction nucleotides: 6. The CDR3 has 15 residues. CDR1 is SGDLS and CDR2 is YYNGEE in the germline V gene. CDR3 amino acids: CASSGGLADFYEQYF. In DNA, the CDR3 is TGTGCCAGCAGCGGAGGACTAGCGGACTTCTACGAGCAGTACTTC.

This clone was found once. The genes are TRBV6-5 and TRBJ1-2, with a weak D call TRBD1 (5 bases). In germline, CDR1 is MNHEY, CDR2 SVGAGI. The CDR3 totals 14 residues. Trimming took off 5 bases at V and 8 bases at J, with 18 bases between the two ends. The CDR3 loop is CASSPGTLLGGYTF. CDR3 nucleotides: TGTGCCAGCAGTCCCGGGACTCTGCTAGGGGGCTACACCTTC.

The rearrangement links TRBV12-3 or TRBV12-4 to TRBJ2-5; tentatively, D is TRBD2 (5 bases). The CDR3 is 12 residues long. Trimming cost V 5 bases and J 9 bases, with 13 bases left between them. For the CDR3, the DNA is TGTGCCAGCAGTCCACCGGGGAGCCCCCAGTACTTC. Amino acid sequence: CASSPPGSPQYF.

The chain joins TRBV30 to TRBJ1-6; D is perhaps TRBD1 (5 bases). Trimming removed 0 bases at V and 6 bases at J, with 24 bases between. Germline CDR1 reads GTSNPN; CDR2 reads SVGIG (reference sequence). The CDR3 length is 19 residues. The chain's CDR3 is CAWSVPRAGGIFLNSPLHF. The CDR3 DNA reads TGTGCCTGGAGTGTACCAAGGGCCGGGGGGATCTTTCTTAATTCACCCCTCCACTTT.

This clone was picked up a small number of times. The chain's CDR3 is CASSLSGVGTGGNTEAFF. In DNA form, the CDR3 reads TGTGCCAGCAGTTTATCCGGAGTCGGGACAGGGGGGAACACTGAAGCTTTCTTT. This chain joins TRBV28 and TRBJ1-1, with TRBD1 matching 11 bases. The V gene's germline CDR1 is MDHEN and CDR2 SYDVKM. The CDR3 is made up of 18 amino acids. V was pared by 1 base and J by 1 base, with 8 bases of the junction left unmatched.

The chain links TRBV9 to TRBJ2-3, with D maybe TRBD2 (6 bases). The V gene's germline CDR1 is SGDLS and CDR2 YYNGEE. The V end lost 4 bases, the J end lost 3 bases, and 15 bases lay between the germline ends. This CDR3 is 15 amino acids long. The CDR3 nucleotides read TGTGCCAGCAGCCTAAGACTAGAGGGAACAGATACGCAGTATTTT. Residues: CASSLRLEGTDTQYF.

V is TRBV3-1 (or the pseudogene TRBV3-2) and J is TRBJ2-7; 7 bases are a match to TRBD1. The germline V gene has CDR1 LGHDT and CDR2 YNNKEL (reference sequence). V lost 6 bases, J lost 6 bases, and 8 bases stayed unmatched. The CDR3 length is 13 residues. CDR3 DNA: TGTGCCAGCAGTCAGGGGGTAGATCGCGAGCAGTACTTC. Translating gives CASSQGVDREQYF.

In this sample, this clone turned up once. This chain connects TRBV6-5 to TRBJ1-6, with 7 bases fitting TRBD1. With 5 bases clipped from V and 5 bases from J, the junction kept 3 bases outside the gene matches. This CDR3 is built from 14 residues. CDR1 is MNHEY, CDR2 SVGAGI, per germline. This CDR3 reads CASSTGVDNSPLHF. DNA of the CDR3: TGTGCCAGCAGTACAGGGGTTGATAATTCACCCCTCCACTTT.

The CDR3 DNA reads as TGTGCCAGCAGCTTAGGGACAGGGCTCTCTGGAAACACCATATATTTT. This codes for CASSLGTGLSGNTIYF. The chain is built from TRBV7-9 and TRBJ1-3, with 8 positions matching TRBD1. The V gene's germline CDR1 is SEHNR and CDR2 FQNEAQ (reference sequence). The V segment lost 1 base and the J segment 0 bases; nucleotides outside the gene matches: 2. The CDR3 length is 16 residues.

At least ten counts were recorded for this clone. This sequence joins TRBV28 and TRBJ2-2; D call uncertain. With 2 bases removed from V and 0 bases from J, the gap between germline ends came to 7 bases. Per the germline V gene, CDR1 is MDHEN and CDR2 is SYDVKM. The CDR3 has 15 residues. The CDR3 DNA reads TGTGCCAGCAGTTTAACTACACCGAACACCGGGGAGCTGTTTTTT. It translates to CASSLTTPNTGELFF.

This sequence joins TRBV6-1 and TRBJ1-2, with 7 bases that match TRBD1. Germline assignment: CDR1 MNHNS and CDR2 SASEGT. With V trimmed by 2 bases and J by 7 bases, 4 bases remained unmatched. The CDR3 is made up of 13 amino acids. The CDR3 DNA reads as TGTGCCAGCAGTGAAACAGGGGCCGGTGGCTACACCTTC. It encodes CASSETGAGGYTF.

V is TRBV10-3 and J is TRBJ2-2; D is possibly TRBD2 (5 bases). Germline CDR1 ENHRY, CDR2 SYGVKD. Trimming pared 0 bases from V and 5 bases from J, leaving 7 bases between. The length of the CDR3 is 14 residues. This CDR3 is CAISESTRTGELFF. The CDR3 DNA reads as TGTGCCATCAGTGAGTCTACTAGAACCGGGGAGCTGTTTTTT.

V and J are TRBV5-1 and TRBJ2-5; 8 nucleotides agree with TRBD2. This CDR3 is built from 15 residues. The J segment lost 0 bases and the V segment lost 4 bases, leaving 5 bases of the junction unmatched. The germline gives CDR1 SGHRS, CDR2 YFSETQ. The CDR3 region is CASSREGLDQETQYF. Here the CDR3 DNA reads TGCGCCAGCAGCCGGGAGGGCTTGGACCAAGAGACCCAGTACTTC. The whole variable domain, remainder taken from reference TRBV5-1 and TRBJ2-5, is KAGVTQTPRYLIKTRGQQVTLSCSPISGHRSVSWYQQTPGQGLQFLFEYFSETQRNKGNFPGRFSGRQFSNSRSEMNVSTLELGDSALYLCASSREGLDQETQYFGPGTRLLVL.

The V and J genes are TRBV27 and TRBJ2-4, with 11 bases matching TRBD2. Germline loops: CDR1 MNHEY, CDR2 SMNVEV (reference sequence). After removal of 0 bases from V and 1 base from J, the junction contained 14 bases not matched to a gene. The CDR3 contains 21 residues. CDR3 in DNA: TGTGCCAGCAGTTTATCCGCCAGCGGGACTAGCGGTCTTGTGGCCAAAAACATTCAGTACTTC. Protein product: CASSLSASGTSGLVAKNIQYF.

This clone was seen repeatedly, ten times or more. The V gene is TRBV9, the J gene TRBJ2-1; weak D call: TRBD1 (5 bases). V was pared by 0 bases and J by 7 bases, with 11 bases between. Germline V gene data show CDR1 as SGDLS and CDR2 as YYNGEE. This CDR3 is built from 14 residues. In DNA form, the CDR3 reads TGTGCCAGCAGCGTAGGCGGCAGGGCTAATGAGCAGTTCTTC. Translated: CASSVGGRANEQFF.

The chain couples TRBV6-6 to TRBJ1-1; the D is unclear. The CDR3 has 12 residues. Trimming cost V 6 bases and J 1 base, with 6 bases left between them. Germline V gene data show CDR1 as MNHNY and CDR2 as SVGAGI (reference sequence). The CDR3 nucleotides read TGTGCCAGCAGCAATCAGAACACTGAAGCTTTCTTT. This codes for CASSNQNTEAFF.

This chain joins TRBV15 and TRBJ1-1; D is unclear. The germline CDR1 and CDR2 sequences are LNHNV and YYDKDF (reference sequence). The CDR3 loop spans 12 amino acids. V lost 0 bases, J lost 10 bases, and 9 bases lay in between. The CDR3 sequence: CATSREGGLAFF. DNA of the CDR3: TGTGCCACCAGCAGAGAGGGCGGGTTAGCTTTCTTT.